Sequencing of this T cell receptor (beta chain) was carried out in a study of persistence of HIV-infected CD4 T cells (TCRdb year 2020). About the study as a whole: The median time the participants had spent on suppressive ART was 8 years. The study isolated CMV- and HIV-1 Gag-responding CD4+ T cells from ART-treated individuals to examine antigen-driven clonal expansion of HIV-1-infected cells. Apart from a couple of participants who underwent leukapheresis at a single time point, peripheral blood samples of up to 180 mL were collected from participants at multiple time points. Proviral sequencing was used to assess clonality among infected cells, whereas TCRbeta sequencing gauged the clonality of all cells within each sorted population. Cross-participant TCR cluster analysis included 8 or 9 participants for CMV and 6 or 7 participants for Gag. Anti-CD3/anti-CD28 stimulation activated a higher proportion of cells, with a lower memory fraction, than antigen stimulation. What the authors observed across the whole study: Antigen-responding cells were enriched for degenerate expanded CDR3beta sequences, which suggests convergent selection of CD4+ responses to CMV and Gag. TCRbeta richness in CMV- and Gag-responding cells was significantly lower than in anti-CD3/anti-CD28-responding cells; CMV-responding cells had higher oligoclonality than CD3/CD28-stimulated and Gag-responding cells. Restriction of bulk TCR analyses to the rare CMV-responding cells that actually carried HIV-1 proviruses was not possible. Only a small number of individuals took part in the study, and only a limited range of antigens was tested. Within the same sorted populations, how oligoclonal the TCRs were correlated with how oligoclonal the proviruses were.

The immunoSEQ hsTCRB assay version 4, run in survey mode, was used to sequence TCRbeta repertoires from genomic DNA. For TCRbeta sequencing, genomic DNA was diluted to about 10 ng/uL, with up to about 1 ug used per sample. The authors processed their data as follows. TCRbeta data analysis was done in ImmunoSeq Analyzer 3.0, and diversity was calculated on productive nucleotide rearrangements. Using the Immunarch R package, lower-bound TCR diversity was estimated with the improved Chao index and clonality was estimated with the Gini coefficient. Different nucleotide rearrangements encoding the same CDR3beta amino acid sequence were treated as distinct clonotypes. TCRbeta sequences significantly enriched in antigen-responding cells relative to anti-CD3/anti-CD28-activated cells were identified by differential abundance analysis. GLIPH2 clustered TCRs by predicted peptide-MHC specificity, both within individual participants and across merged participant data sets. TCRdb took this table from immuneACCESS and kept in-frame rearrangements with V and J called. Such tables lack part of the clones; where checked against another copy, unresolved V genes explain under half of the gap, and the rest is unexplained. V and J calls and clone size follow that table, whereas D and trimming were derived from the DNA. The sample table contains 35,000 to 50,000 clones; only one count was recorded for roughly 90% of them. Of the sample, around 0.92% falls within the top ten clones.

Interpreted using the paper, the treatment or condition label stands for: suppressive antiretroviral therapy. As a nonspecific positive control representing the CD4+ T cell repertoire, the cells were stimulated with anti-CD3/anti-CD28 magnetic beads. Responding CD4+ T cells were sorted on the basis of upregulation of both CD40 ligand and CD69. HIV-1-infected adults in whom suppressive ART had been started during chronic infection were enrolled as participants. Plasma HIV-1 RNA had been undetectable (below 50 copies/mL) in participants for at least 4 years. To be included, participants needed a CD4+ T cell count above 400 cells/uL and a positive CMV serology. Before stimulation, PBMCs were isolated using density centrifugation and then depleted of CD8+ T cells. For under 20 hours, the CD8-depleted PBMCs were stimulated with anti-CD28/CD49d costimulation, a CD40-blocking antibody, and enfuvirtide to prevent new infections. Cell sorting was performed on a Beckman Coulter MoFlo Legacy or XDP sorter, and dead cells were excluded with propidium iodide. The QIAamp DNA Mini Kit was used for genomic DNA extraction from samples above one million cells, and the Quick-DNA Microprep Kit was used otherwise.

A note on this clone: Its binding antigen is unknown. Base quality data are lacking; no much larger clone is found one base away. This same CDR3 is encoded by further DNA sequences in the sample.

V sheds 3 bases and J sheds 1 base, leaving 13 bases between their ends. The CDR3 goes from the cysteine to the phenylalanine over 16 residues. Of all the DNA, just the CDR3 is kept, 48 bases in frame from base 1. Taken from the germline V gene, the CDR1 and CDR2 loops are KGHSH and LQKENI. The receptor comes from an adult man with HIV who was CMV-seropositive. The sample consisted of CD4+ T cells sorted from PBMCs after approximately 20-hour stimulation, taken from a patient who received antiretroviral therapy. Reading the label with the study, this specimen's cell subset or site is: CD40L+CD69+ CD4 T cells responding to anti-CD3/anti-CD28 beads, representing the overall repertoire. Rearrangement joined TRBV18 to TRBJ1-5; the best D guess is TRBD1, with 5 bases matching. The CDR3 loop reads CASSPGGARSNQPQHF. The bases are TGTGCCAGCTCACCGGGAGGGGCCCGAAGCAATCAGCCCCAGCATTTT.